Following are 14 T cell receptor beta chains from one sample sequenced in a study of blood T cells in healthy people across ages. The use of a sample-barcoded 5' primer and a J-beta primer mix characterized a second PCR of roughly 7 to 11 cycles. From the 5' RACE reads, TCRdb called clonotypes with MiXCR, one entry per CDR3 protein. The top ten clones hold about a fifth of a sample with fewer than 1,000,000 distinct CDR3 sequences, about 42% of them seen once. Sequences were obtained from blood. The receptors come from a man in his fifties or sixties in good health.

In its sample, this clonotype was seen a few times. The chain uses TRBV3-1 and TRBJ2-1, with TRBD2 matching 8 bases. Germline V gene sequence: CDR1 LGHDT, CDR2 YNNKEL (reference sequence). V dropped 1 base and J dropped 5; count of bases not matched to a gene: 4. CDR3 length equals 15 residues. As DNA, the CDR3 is TGTGCCAGCAGCCAAGTGGGGCGGGGGGACAATGAGCAGTTCTTC. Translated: CASSQVGRGDNEQFF.

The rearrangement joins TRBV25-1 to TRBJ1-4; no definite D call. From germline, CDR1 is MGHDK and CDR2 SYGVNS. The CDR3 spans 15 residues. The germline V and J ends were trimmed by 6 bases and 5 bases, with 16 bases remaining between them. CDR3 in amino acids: CASSPTRLANEKLFF. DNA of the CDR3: TGTGCCAGCAGCCCAACTCGGCTAGCGAATGAAAAACTGTTTTTT.

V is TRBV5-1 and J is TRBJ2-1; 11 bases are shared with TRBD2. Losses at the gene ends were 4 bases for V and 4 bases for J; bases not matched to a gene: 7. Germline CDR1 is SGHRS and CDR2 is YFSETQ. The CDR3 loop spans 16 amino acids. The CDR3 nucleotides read TGCGCCAGCAGCCGGCCGGGACTAGCGGCTTACAATGAGCAGTTCTTC. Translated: CASSRPGLAAYNEQFF.

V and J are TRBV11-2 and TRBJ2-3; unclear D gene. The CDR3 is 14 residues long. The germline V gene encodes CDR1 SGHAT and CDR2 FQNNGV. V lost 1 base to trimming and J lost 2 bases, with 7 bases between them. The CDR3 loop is CASSLGHYTDTQYF. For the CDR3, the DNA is TGTGCCAGCAGCTTAGGACATTACACAGATACGCAGTATTTT.

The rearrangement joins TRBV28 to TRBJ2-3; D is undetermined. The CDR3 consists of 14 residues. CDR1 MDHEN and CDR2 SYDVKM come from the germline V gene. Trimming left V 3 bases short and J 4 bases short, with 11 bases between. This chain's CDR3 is CASSFRFGADTQYF. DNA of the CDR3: TGTGCCAGCAGTTTTCGGTTTGGTGCAGATACGCAGTATTTT.

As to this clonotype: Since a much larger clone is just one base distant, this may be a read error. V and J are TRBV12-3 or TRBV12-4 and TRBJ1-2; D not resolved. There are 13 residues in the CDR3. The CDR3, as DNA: TGTGTCAGCAGCGTGGCTGTTAACTATGGCTACACCTTC. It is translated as CVSSVAVNYGYTF.

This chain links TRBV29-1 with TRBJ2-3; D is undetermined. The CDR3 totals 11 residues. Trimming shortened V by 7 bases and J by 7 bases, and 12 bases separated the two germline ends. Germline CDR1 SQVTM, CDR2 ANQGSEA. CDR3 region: CSARFGHTQYF. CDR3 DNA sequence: TGCAGCGCGCGGTTTGGGCATACGCAGTATTTT.

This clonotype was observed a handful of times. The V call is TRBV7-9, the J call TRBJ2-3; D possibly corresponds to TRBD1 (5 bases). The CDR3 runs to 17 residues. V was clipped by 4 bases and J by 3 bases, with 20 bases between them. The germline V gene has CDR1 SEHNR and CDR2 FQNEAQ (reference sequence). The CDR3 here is CASSSPADQGRTDTQYF. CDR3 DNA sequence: TGTGCCAGCAGCTCCCCGGCGGACCAGGGTAGGACAGATACGCAGTATTTT.

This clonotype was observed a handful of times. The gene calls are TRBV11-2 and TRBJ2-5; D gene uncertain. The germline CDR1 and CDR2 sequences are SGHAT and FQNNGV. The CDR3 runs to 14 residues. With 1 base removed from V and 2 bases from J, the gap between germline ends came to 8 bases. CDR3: CASSLGGWQETQYF. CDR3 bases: TGTGCCAGCAGCTTAGGGGGTTGGCAAGAGACCCAGTACTTC.

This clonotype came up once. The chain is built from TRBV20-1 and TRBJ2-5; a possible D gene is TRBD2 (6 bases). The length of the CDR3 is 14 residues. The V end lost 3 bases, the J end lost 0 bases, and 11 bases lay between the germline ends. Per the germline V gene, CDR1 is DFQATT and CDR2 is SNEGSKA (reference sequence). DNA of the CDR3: TGCAGTGCTAGGGGCGGGGCCCACCAAGAGACCCAGTACTTC. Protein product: CSARGGAHQETQYF.

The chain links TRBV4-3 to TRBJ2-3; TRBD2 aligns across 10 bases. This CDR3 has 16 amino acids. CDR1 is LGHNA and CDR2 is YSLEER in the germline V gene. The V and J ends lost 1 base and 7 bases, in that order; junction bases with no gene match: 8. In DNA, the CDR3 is TGCGCCAGCAGCCAAGGTAGCGGGGGGATGGGAAATACGCAGTATTTT. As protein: CASSQGSGGMGNTQYF.

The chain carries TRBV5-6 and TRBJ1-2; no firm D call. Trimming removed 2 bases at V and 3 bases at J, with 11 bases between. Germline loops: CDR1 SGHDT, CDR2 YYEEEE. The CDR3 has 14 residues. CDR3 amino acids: CASSFRWQDYGYTF. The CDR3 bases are TGTGCCAGCAGCTTCAGGTGGCAGGACTATGGCTACACCTTC.

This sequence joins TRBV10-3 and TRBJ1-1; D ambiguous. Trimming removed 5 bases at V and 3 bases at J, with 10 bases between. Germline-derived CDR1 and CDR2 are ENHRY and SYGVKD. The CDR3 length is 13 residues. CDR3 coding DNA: TGTGCCATCAGTAAAAGGGAGGACACTGAAGCTTTCTTT. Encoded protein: CAISKREDTEAFF.

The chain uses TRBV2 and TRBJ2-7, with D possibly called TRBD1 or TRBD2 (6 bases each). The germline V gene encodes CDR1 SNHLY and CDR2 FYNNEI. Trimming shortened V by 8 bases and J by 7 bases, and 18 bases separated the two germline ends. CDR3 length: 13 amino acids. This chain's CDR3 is CASGGGTPGEQYF. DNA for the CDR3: TGTGCCAGCGGAGGGGGGACCCCTGGTGAGCAGTACTTC.